The rows below give T cell receptor beta chains drawn from one sample of a study of blood T cell repertoires in COVID-19. Assay used: immunoSEQ multiplex PCR; TCRdb lists only in-frame clones, some missing. This table has roughly 120,000 clones, less than 90% appearing once. Sequencing was performed on peripheral blood. All receptors derive from a woman in her fifties or sixties with acute or convalescent COVID-19. Each CDR3 is given with its conserved first and last residue. D genes are given only for firm matches. Size tells how often a clone was seen (once, few, many) or the class of an expanded clone, and some rows leave it out.

V gene	CDR3 length	D gene	J gene	clone size	CDR3 DNA	CDR3 protein
TRBV10-3	15	TRBD1	TRBJ1-5	-	TGTGCCATCAGTGAGTCAACAGGGGGAGGTCAGCCCCAGCATTTT	CAISESTGGGQPQHF
TRBV6-5	14	TRBD2	TRBJ2-5	-	TGTGCCAGCGCGGGTGGGGGGGTCCGAGAGACCCAGTACTTC	CASAGGGVRETQYF
TRBV28	15	TRBD2	TRBJ2-5	-	TGTGCCAGCAGTTTAAAAGGTAGCGGGGGAGAGACCCAGTACTTC	CASSLKGSGGETQYF
TRBV9	15	TRBD2	TRBJ2-1	once	TGTGCCAGCAGCGCCACTAGCGGCTCGTACAATGAGCAGTTCTTC	CASSATSGSYNEQFF
TRBV28	18	TRBD1	TRBJ1-2	-	TGTGCCAGCAAACTCAGCACAGGGGGCTTAAGGTTGGACTATGGCTACACCTTC	CASKLSTGGLRLDYGYTF
TRBV27	10	-	TRBJ2-7	few	TGTGCCAGCAGTCCGTACGAGCAGTACTTC	CASSPYEQYF
TRBV6-5	14	TRBD2	TRBJ2-2	few	TGTGCCAGCAGAGAGCTAGCGGGCCCCGGGGAGCTGTTTTTT	CASRELAGPGELFF
TRBV12-5	13	TRBD2	TRBJ2-4	-	TGTGCTAGTGTGGGAAGCGGGAGTGGCATTCAGTACTTC	CASVGSGSGIQYF
TRBV30	14	-	TRBJ2-2	-	TGTGCCTGGAGTGGACAGGGAGGCACCGGGGAGCTGTTTTTT	CAWSGQGGTGELFF
TRBV4-2	17	-	TRBJ1-1	-	TGTGCCAGCAGCGTAGGCGGGGGTCCTGCGGGGAACACTGAAGCTTTCTTT	CASSVGGGPAGNTEAFF
TRBV20-1	15	TRBD2	TRBJ2-1	-	TGCAGTGCTAGTGCCCTAGCGGGAGGGCGGAATGAGCAGTTCTTC	CSASALAGGRNEQFF
TRBV19	14	TRBD1	TRBJ2-7	-	TGTGCCAGTAATACGGGACAGCCAGAATACGAGCAGTACTTC	CASNTGQPEYEQYF
TRBV29-1	14	TRBD1	TRBJ2-2	few	TGCAGCGTTGACCCGGGGACAGGTCCCGGCGAGCTGTTTTTT	CSVDPGTGPGELFF
TRBV9	12	-	TRBJ1-2	-	TGTGCCAGCAGTCAGGGCTTCTATGGCTACACCTTC	CASSQGFYGYTF
TRBV18	13	-	TRBJ2-7	-	TGTGCCAGCTCACCACGGAGCTCCTACGAGCAGTACTTC	CASSPRSSYEQYF
TRBV30	17	TRBD2	TRBJ2-1	-	TGTGCCTGGCGTAACCAAATGAGGGCGGGAGGCTACAATGAGCAGTTCTTC	CAWRNQMRAGGYNEQFF
TRBV24-1	16	TRBD1	TRBJ1-4	-	TGTGCCACCAGTGATCCTCCGGGACAGGGGAATGAAAAACTGTTTTTT	CATSDPPGQGNEKLFF
TRBV28	12	TRBD1	TRBJ1-2	-	TGTGCCAGCAGAGGGACAGGTCTTGGCTACACCTTC	CASRGTGLGYTF